What follows are 26 T cell receptor beta chains derived from one specimen sequenced in a study of control samples from healthy donors and cancer patients. This table comes from immunoSEQ multiplex PCR, and its TCRdb copy is limited to in-frame clones, with some not included. The top ten clones hold less than 2% of a sample with 25,000 to 30,000 clones, approximately 87% of them seen once. Sequencing input: PBMCs. These receptors came from a woman aged 40 to 50 with lung cancer.

This clone was observed a single time. This chain uses TRBV30 with TRBJ1-4, with D tentatively TRBD1 (5 bases). Germline CDR1 GTSNPN, CDR2 SVGIG (reference sequence). The CDR3 has 13 amino acids. With 2 bases removed from V and 5 bases from J, the gap between germline ends came to 9 bases. For the CDR3, the DNA is TGTGCCTGGAGTAGGGGCTTGAATGAAAAACTGTTTTTT. Translation gives CAWSRGLNEKLFF.

The count of this clone is one. The chain couples TRBV6-6 to TRBJ2-7; no reliable D call. CDR1 and CDR2 from the germline V gene are MNHNY and SVGAGI (reference sequence). CDR3 length equals 12 residues. The ends were cut back, 6 bases at V and 1 base at J, with 7 bases in the middle. The CDR3 DNA is TGTGCCAGCAGGGGCAGTTCCTACGAGCAGTACTTC. It codes for CASRGSSYEQYF.

The rearrangement uses TRBV5-1 and TRBJ2-2, with D maybe TRBD1 (6 bases). The CDR3 contains 16 residues. CDR1 is SGHRS and CDR2 is YFSETQ in the germline V gene. Trimming left V 0 bases short and J 3 bases short, with 12 bases between. CDR3 nucleotide sequence: TGCGCCAGCAGCTTGGTAGCTGCAGGGGACACCGGGGAGCTGTTTTTT. Amino acid sequence: CASSLVAAGDTGELFF. The full variable domain, in which reference TRBV5-1 and TRBJ2-2 provide the parts outside the CDR3, is KAGVTQTPRYLIKTRGQQVTLSCSPISGHRSVSWYQQTPGQGLQFLFEYFSETQRNKGNFPGRFSGRQFSNSRSEMNVSTLELGDSALYLCASSLVAAGDTGELFFGEGSRLTVL.

J is TRBJ2-7 and V is TRBV15; 7 nucleotides agree with TRBD1. This CDR3 has 14 residues. Looked up from germline, CDR1 is LNHNV and CDR2 is YYDKDF (reference sequence). Trimming cost V 4 bases and J 2 bases; bases outside gene matches: 5. The CDR3 region has the DNA TGTGCCACCAGCATAAGGACAGGAGCCTACGAGCAGTACTTC. Protein sequence: CATSIRTGAYEQYF.

The chain has TRBV7-8 and TRBJ2-1; 8 positions match TRBD2. CDR1 and CDR2 from the germline V gene are SGHVS and FQNEAQ. The CDR3 extends over 15 amino acids. Germline trimming cut 6 bases from V and 6 bases from J; bases unmatched to any gene: 10. The DNA of the CDR3 is TGTGCCAGCAGACAATACCAGGGACTAGTCAATGAGCAGTTCTTC. Its translation: CASRQYQGLVNEQFF.

This rearrangement joins TRBV30 to TRBJ1-4, with 7 bases fitting TRBD1. The CDR3 has 15 amino acids. The germline V gene encodes CDR1 GTSNPN and CDR2 SVGIG (reference sequence). Trimming cost V 2 bases and J 6 bases; bases outside gene matches: 9. The CDR3 region is CAWSTGDRDYEKLFF. The CDR3 coding sequence is TGTGCCTGGAGTACCGGGGACAGAGACTATGAAAAACTGTTTTTT.

This clone was seen a single time. V usage is TRBV10-3 and J usage is TRBJ2-5; TRBD1 or TRBD2 may be the D gene (6 bases each). Germline V CDR1 and CDR2: ENHRY, SYGVKD. Trimming cost V 3 bases and J 3 bases, with 14 bases left between them. The length of the CDR3 is 15 residues. CDR3 bases: TGTGCCATCAGTGAACGGGGGCCCAAAGAAGAGACCCAGTACTTC. Its translation is CAISERGPKEETQYF.

The chain has TRBV10-2 and TRBJ1-5, with a tentative D call TRBD1 (5 bases). V shed 5 bases and J shed 4 bases, with 15 bases lying between them. Germline CDR1 and CDR2: WSHSY and SAAADI. The CDR3 consists of 15 residues. CDR3 DNA: TGCGCCAGCAGTTCCGACAGTGACTCTAATCAGCCCCAGCATTTT. Amino acids: CASSSDSDSNQPQHF.

The chain recombines TRBV7-2 with TRBJ2-7; D might be TRBD1 (5 bases). CDR3 size: 13 residues. Germline values: CDR1 SGHTA, CDR2 FQGNSA. Between the trimmed V and J ends, which lost 4 bases and 6 bases, there was a span of 13 bases. CDR3 residues: CASSSTEVLEQYF. The DNA of the CDR3 is TGTGCCAGCAGCTCGACAGAGGTGCTCGAGCAGTACTTC.

The V gene is TRBV5-1, the J gene TRBJ2-7; possibly TRBD1 for D (5 bases). The CDR3 contains 17 residues. Germline V gene data show CDR1 as SGHRS and CDR2 as YFSETQ. The ends were cut back, 1 base at V and 3 bases at J, with 20 bases in the middle. The CDR3 is CASSLFPTEIPIYEQYF. CDR3 coding DNA: TGCGCCAGCAGCTTGTTCCCGACAGAGATCCCCATCTACGAGCAGTACTTC.

This chain joins TRBV9 and TRBJ1-4; the D is unclear. Looked up from germline, CDR1 is SGDLS and CDR2 is YYNGEE. The CDR3 extends over 16 amino acids. Deletions cut 2 bases from V and 8 bases from J, with 19 bases between. The CDR3 here is CASSVNPQPLGEKLFF. DNA for the CDR3: TGTGCCAGCAGCGTCAATCCGCAGCCTCTAGGGGAAAAACTGTTTTTT. The full variable domain, with the rest looked up from reference TRBV9 and TRBJ1-4, is DSGVTQTPKHLITATGQRVTLRCSPRSGDLSVYWYQQSLDQGLQFLIQYYNGEERAKGNILERFSAQQFPDLHSELNLSSLELGDSALYFCASSVNPQPLGEKLFFGSGTQLSVL.

This rearrangement joins TRBV7-2 to TRBJ2-7; no clear D gene. CDR1 SGHTA and CDR2 FQGNSA come from the germline V gene. This CDR3 is built from 13 residues. Trimming removed 2 bases from V and 2 bases from J, with 7 bases in between. CDR3 amino acids: CASSLSATYEQYF. In DNA form, the CDR3 reads TGTGCCAGCAGCTTAAGCGCAACCTACGAGCAGTACTTC.

This rearrangement joins TRBV18 to TRBJ1-1; no clear D gene. Per the germline V gene, CDR1 is KGHSH and CDR2 is LQKENI. The germline V and J ends were trimmed by 3 bases and 1 base, with 9 bases remaining between them. The CDR3 runs 14 residues. The CDR3 spells CASSPGYANTEAFF. The CDR3 nucleotides are TGTGCCAGCTCACCGGGATACGCGAACACTGAAGCTTTCTTT.

The chain joins TRBV27 to TRBJ2-7; 10 bases align to TRBD2. V shed 1 base, J shed 4 bases, and the junction held 4 bases outside the gene matches. The CDR3 loop spans 15 amino acids. Germline lookup yields CDR1 MNHEY and CDR2 SMNVEV (reference sequence). CDR3 region: CASSLLAGGVYEQYF. DNA for the CDR3: TGTGCCAGCAGTTTATTAGCGGGGGGCGTATACGAGCAGTACTTC.

The CDR3 here is CASRGVSGYTF. For the CDR3, the DNA is TGTGCCAGTAGAGGGGTCTCTGGCTACACCTTC. The gene calls are TRBV19 and TRBJ1-2; D is possibly TRBD1 (5 bases). V lost 6 bases, J lost 7 bases, and 9 bases lay in between. This CDR3 region has 11 residues. Germline CDR1 reads LNHDA; CDR2 reads SQIVND (reference sequence).

This chain uses TRBV6-6 with TRBJ1-1; possibly TRBD1 for D (6 bases). Germline V gene data show CDR1 as MNHNY and CDR2 as SVGAGI (reference sequence). The CDR3 runs to 17 residues. V lost 5 bases and J 0 bases, leaving 19 bases between the germline ends. The CDR3, as DNA: TGTGCCAGCAGTCGCCTCCCCACGACAGGTATGAACACTGAAGCTTTCTTT. Translation: CASSRLPTTGMNTEAFF.

The chain employs TRBV7-2 and TRBJ2-1; no clear D gene. V dropped 0 bases and J dropped 10 bases, with 7 bases sitting between them. From germline, CDR1 is SGHTA and CDR2 FQGNSA. CDR3 length: 12 amino acids. The CDR3, as DNA: TGTGCCAGCAGCTTAGCCATAGAAGAGCAGTTCTTC. It specifies CASSLAIEEQFF.

As to this clone: This sample also contains other DNA sequences that code for the same CDR3. This chain links TRBV9 with TRBJ2-7; D uncertain. Germline V lookup: CDR1 SGDLS, CDR2 YYNGEE. This CDR3 spans 14 amino acids. Trimming left V 0 bases short and J 0 bases short, with 7 bases between. CDR3 amino acids: CASSVGGSSYEQYF. In nucleotides, the CDR3 is TGTGCCAGCAGCGTAGGGGGAAGCTCCTACGAGCAGTACTTC.

DNA of the CDR3: TGCGCCAGCAGCCTGGGGACAGCAACTAATGAAAAACTGTTTTTT. Translating it yields CASSLGTATNEKLFF. V usage is TRBV5-1 and J usage is TRBJ1-4, with 7 bases fitting TRBD1. J lost 0 bases, V lost 4 bases, and 3 bases had no gene match. Germline V gene lookup returns CDR1 SGHRS and CDR2 YFSETQ. CDR3 length: 15 residues.

V is TRBV20-1 and J is TRBJ2-5; 13 bases match TRBD2. The V segment lost 6 bases and the J segment 5 bases; nucleotides outside the gene matches: 9. Germline loops: CDR1 DFQATT, CDR2 SNEGSKA (reference sequence). The CDR3 has 15 residues. CDR3 sequence reads: CSASGTSGVIETQYF. As DNA, the CDR3 is TGCAGTGCAAGTGGGACTAGCGGGGTGATCGAGACCCAGTACTTC.

The chain carries TRBV5-6 and TRBJ2-7, with D hard to call. This CDR3 comprises 14 residues. V lost 0 bases and J 7 bases, leaving 14 bases between the germline ends. CDR1 is SGHDT and CDR2 is YYEEEE in the germline V gene. CDR3 in DNA: TGTGCCAGCAGCTTGGCCGGAGTTAGATCTGAGCAGTACTTC. It is translated as CASSLAGVRSEQYF.

V is TRBV6-5 and J is TRBJ1-2; D unclear. The V end was cut by 11 bases, the J end by 2 bases, with 15 bases between. This CDR3 is built from 13 residues. Germline loops: CDR1 MNHEY, CDR2 SVGAGI. The CDR3 nucleotides read TGTGCCGCTAAAGGGAATCCGAACTATGGCTACACCTTC. Residues: CAAKGNPNYGYTF.

The rearrangement uses TRBV19 and TRBJ2-3; 9 nucleotides align to TRBD1. CDR3 length equals 16 residues. Germline assignment: CDR1 LNHDA and CDR2 SQIVND (reference sequence). The V gene end was trimmed by 6 bases and the J gene end by 1 base; junction bases not matched to a gene: 8. In nucleotides, the CDR3 is TGTGCCAGTAGAAAACAGGGGGCAATTGGCACAGATACGCAGTATTTT. It translates to CASRKQGAIGTDTQYF.

The V gene is TRBV19, the J gene TRBJ1-1; TRBD1 is a possible D gene (5 bases). Trimming shortened V by 7 bases and J by 7 bases, and 16 bases separated the two germline ends. Germline CDR1 LNHDA, CDR2 SQIVND (reference sequence). The CDR3 consists of 13 residues. The DNA for the CDR3 is TGTGCCAGTACTCGCACGGGGGGGAATGAAGCTTTCTTT. Amino acids: CASTRTGGNEAFF. Complete variable domain (other parts from reference TRBV19 and TRBJ1-1): DGGITQSPKYLFRKEGQNVTLSCEQNLNHDAMYWYRQDPGQGLRLIYYSQIVNDFQKGDIAEGYSVSREKKESFPLTVTSAQKNPTAFYLCASTRTGGNEAFFGQGTRLTVV.

The chain is built from TRBV30 and TRBJ2-4; D call uncertain. Per germline, CDR1 GTSNPN and CDR2 SVGIG (reference sequence). V lost 3 bases, J lost 12 bases, and 9 bases lay in between. The CDR3 extends over 10 amino acids. The CDR3 DNA reads TGTGCCTGGAGGGTCGGGCCTCAGTACTTC. This gives the protein CAWRVGPQYF. Filled out from reference TRBV30 and TRBJ2-4, the complete variable domain reads SQTIHQWPATLVQPVGSPLSLECTVEGTSNPNLYWYRQAAGRGLQLLFYSVGIGQISSEVPQNLSASRPQDRQFILSSKKLLLSDSGFYLCAWRVGPQYFGAGTRLSVL.

The V gene is TRBV5-8, the J gene TRBJ2-1; D remains unclear. The germline V gene encodes CDR1 SGHTS and CDR2 YDEGEE. Trimming pared 0 bases from V and 0 bases from J, leaving 7 bases between. The CDR3 is made up of 15 amino acids. The CDR3 DNA sequence: TGTGCCAGCAGCTTGGGGGTGGGCTCCTACAATGAGCAGTTCTTC. Residues: CASSLGVGSYNEQFF.